These 22 T cell receptor beta chains were sequenced from one sample in a study of T cells in Graves' hyperthyroidism and ophthalmopathy. Researchers took RNA transcripts and amplified the TCR beta CDR3 regions from them. First-round RT-PCR targeting the TCR CDR3 was performed with the HTBI primer set. TCRdb re-called the multiplex PCR reads with MiXCR, one entry per CDR3 protein. The sample consists of roughly 630,000 distinct CDR3 sequences, about a sixth of them appearing once. Material for sequencing was blood. Receptors originate from a woman aged 25-40 years with Graves' hyperthyroidism.

This clonotype was observed at least ten times. The chain employs TRBV27 and TRBJ2-3; D not certain. With 3 bases removed from V and 4 bases from J, the gap between germline ends came to 8 bases. CDR1 and CDR2 from the germline V gene are MNHEY and SMNVEV (reference sequence). This CDR3 has 13 residues. This CDR3 reads CASSFRGPDTQYF. CDR3 DNA: TGTGCCAGCAGTTTCCGCGGACCAGATACGCAGTATTTT.

This clonotype was detected only a few times. A much larger clone is a single base away; this may be a read error. The chain joins TRBV7-3 to TRBJ2-1; no clear D. Germline CDR1 and CDR2: SGHTA and FQGTGA. The CDR3 is 15 amino acids. CDR3 in amino acids: CASSLIRSSYSEQFF. The CDR3 DNA sequence: TGTGCCAGCAGCTTAATCAGGAGCTCCTACAGTGAGCAGTTCTTC.

Ten or more counts support this clonotype. The V and J genes are TRBV28 and TRBJ2-7, with TRBD1 matching over 9 bases. Per the germline V gene, CDR1 is MDHEN and CDR2 is SYDVKM. V dropped 0 bases and J dropped 3; count of bases not matched to a gene: 9. This CDR3 region has 17 residues. This CDR3 reads CASSLWGGQGFIYEQYF. Here the CDR3 DNA reads TGTGCCAGCAGTTTATGGGGGGGACAGGGATTTATCTACGAGCAGTACTTC.

In this sample, this clonotype turned up many times. V is TRBV5-1 and J is TRBJ1-2; D uncertain. From germline, CDR1 is SGHRS and CDR2 YFSETQ. The CDR3 is made up of 15 amino acids. V shed 3 bases and J shed 0 bases, with 12 bases lying between them. Here the CDR3 reads CASSSDPSANYGYTF. CDR3 DNA: TGCGCCAGCAGCTCAGACCCGAGTGCTAACTATGGCTACACCTTC.

This clonotype came up a few times. The rearrangement uses TRBV30 and TRBJ1-2; D is undetermined. The V gene's germline CDR1 is GTSNPN and CDR2 SVGIG (reference sequence). V was shortened by 5 bases and J by 5 bases, with 15 bases between the two germline ends. This CDR3 contains 13 residues. This chain's CDR3 is CAWLRRPNYGYTF. Written as DNA, the CDR3 is TGTGCCTGGCTCAGGCGTCCGAATTATGGCTACACCTTC.

This clonotype was detected many times. The chain joins TRBV12-3 or TRBV12-4 to TRBJ2-5; D remains unclear. The CDR3 covers 13 residues. The germline V and J ends were trimmed by 5 bases and 5 bases, with 12 bases remaining between them. DNA of the CDR3: TGTGCCAGCAGTCCAAGGTCTGGGGAGACCCAGTACTTC. Translation: CASSPRSGETQYF.

The sample holds many counts of this clonotype. CDR3 sequence (DNA): TGTGCCAGCAGTTACTCGATAAGCGGGAGAGGGGAGCAGTACTTC. It specifies CASSYSISGRGEQYF. The chain employs TRBV6-2 or TRBV6-3 and TRBJ2-7, with 8 nucleotides matching TRBD2. Germline V gene data show CDR1 as MNHEY and CDR2 as SVGEGT. The CDR3 is made up of 15 amino acids. With V trimmed by 0 bases and J by 7 bases, 8 bases remained unmatched.

The sample holds a few counts of this clonotype. The chain has TRBV28 and TRBJ1-4; no firm D call. V was shortened by 3 bases and J by 7 bases, with 18 bases between the two germline ends. The CDR3 consists of 16 residues. The V gene's germline CDR1 is MDHEN and CDR2 SYDVKM. CDR3 in DNA: TGTGCCAGCAGTTTCAGTGGCGGAGGGAGGACTGAAAAACTGTTTTTT. This encodes CASSFSGGGRTEKLFF.

The J gene is TRBJ2-3, the V gene TRBV5-1, with 7 bases aligning to TRBD2. The CDR3 is made up of 16 amino acids. The germline CDR1 and CDR2 sequences are SGHRS and YFSETQ. Trimming at V came to 5 bases and at J to 1 base, leaving 10 bases not matched to a gene. The CDR3 sequence: CASRNGGTIGTDTQYF. DNA of the CDR3: TGCGCCAGCAGAAACGGGGGGACTATCGGCACAGATACGCAGTATTTT.

Many counts were recorded for this clonotype. This rearrangement joins TRBV7-2 to TRBJ2-7, with unresolved D. The CDR3 consists of 13 residues. Germline V gene sequence: CDR1 SGHTA, CDR2 FQGNSA. V lost 0 bases, J lost 5 bases, and 8 bases lay in between. CDR3 residues: CASSLAYLDEQYF. The DNA for the CDR3 is TGTGCCAGCAGCTTAGCGTACCTGGACGAGCAGTACTTC.

V is TRBV13 and J is TRBJ2-1; D unresolved. Trimming left V 2 bases short and J 6 bases short, with 8 bases between. The germline CDR1 and CDR2 sequences are PRHDT and FYEKMQ (reference sequence). This CDR3 spans 13 amino acids. This CDR3 reads CASSLNPRNEQFF. In DNA, the CDR3 is TGTGCCAGCAGCTTAAACCCACGCAATGAGCAGTTCTTC. Full variable domain (outside the CDR3, taken from reference TRBV13 and TRBJ2-1): AAGVIQSPRHLIKEKRETATLKCYPIPRHDTVYWYQQGPGQDPQFLISFYEKMQSDKGSIPDRFSAQQFSDYHSELNMSSLELGDSALYFCASSLNPRNEQFFGPGTRLTVL.

This clonotype was seen ten or more times. The rearrangement joins TRBV18 to TRBJ2-5, with a tentative D call TRBD1 (5 bases). Germline CDR1 KGHSH, CDR2 LQKENI. The CDR3 extends over 15 amino acids. V dropped 3 bases and J dropped 4 bases, with 15 bases sitting between them. CDR3 protein: CASSPISQGIETQYF. DNA for the CDR3: TGTGCCAGCTCACCGATTAGCCAGGGAATAGAGACCCAGTACTTC.

The chain recombines TRBV20-1 with TRBJ2-7; D is perhaps TRBD1 or TRBD2 (6 bases each). The V gene's germline CDR1 is DFQATT and CDR2 SNEGSKA (reference sequence). Trimming shortened V by 0 bases and J by 0 bases, and 15 bases separated the two germline ends. There are 16 residues in the CDR3. This CDR3 is CSARDWTGASSYEQYF. In DNA form, the CDR3 reads TGCAGTGCTAGAGATTGGACGGGGGCATCCTCCTACGAGCAGTACTTC.

This clonotype was seen at least ten times. This chain links TRBV7-8 with TRBJ2-2; TRBD1 matches at 9 bases. The CDR3 length is 19 residues. V lost 2 bases and J lost 5; bases outside the gene matches: 15. Germline CDR1 SGHVS, CDR2 FQNEAQ. CDR3 residues: CASSLSPVAQGAYTGELFF. For the CDR3, the DNA is TGTGCCAGCAGCTTATCACCGGTGGCACAGGGGGCTTATACCGGGGAGCTGTTTTTT.

This clonotype was detected many times. The rearrangement joins TRBV7-6 to TRBJ2-3, with 7 nucleotides matching TRBD2. Germline V gene data show CDR1 as SGHVS and CDR2 as FNYEAQ. The CDR3 is 14 amino acids. J lost 3 bases, V lost 9 bases, and 9 bases had no gene match. The CDR3 protein is CASHGGSSTDTQYF. The CDR3 DNA reads as TGTGCCAGTCACGGCGGGAGTTCAACAGATACGCAGTATTTT.

At least ten counts were recorded for this clonotype. The chain combines TRBV7-2 with TRBJ1-5; 7 positions agree with TRBD1. The V segment lost 3 bases and the J segment 0 bases; nucleotides outside the gene matches: 2. The germline V gene encodes CDR1 SGHTA and CDR2 FQGNSA. The CDR3 sequence is 15 residues long. Here the CDR3 reads CASSLGQNSNQPQHF. The CDR3 bases are TGTGCCAGCAGCTTGGGACAGAATAGCAATCAGCCCCAGCATTTT.

V and J are TRBV28 and TRBJ2-5; tentative D call: TRBD1 (5 bases). The CDR3 is 16 residues long. The germline V and J ends were trimmed by 5 bases and 2 bases, with 18 bases remaining between them. Germline assignment: CDR1 MDHEN and CDR2 SYDVKM. The CDR3 nucleotides read TGTGCCAGCAGTCTCAGGGCAGGAAAACATCAAGAGACCCAGTACTTC. It translates to CASSLRAGKHQETQYF.

In its sample, this clonotype was seen a few times. The rearrangement joins TRBV4-3 to TRBJ1-4; no definite D call. This CDR3 is built from 15 residues. Germline CDR1 and CDR2: LGHNA and YSLEER. V was shortened by 1 base and J by 6 bases, with 12 bases between the two germline ends. The CDR3 nucleotides read TGCGCCAGCAGCCAAGGGGCGGGAGTGGATGAAAAACTGTTTTTT. Residues: CASSQGAGVDEKLFF.

This clonotype was observed many times. This rearrangement joins TRBV7-2 to TRBJ2-7, with 9 bases that match TRBD1. Germline values: CDR1 SGHTA, CDR2 FQGNSA. This CDR3 is 15 amino acids long. Unmatched junction bases numbered 3, after V lost 1 base and J lost 2 bases. CDR3 bases: TGTGCCAGCAGCTTAGGACAGGGGGGGGCCTACGAGCAGTACTTC. Amino acids: CASSLGQGGAYEQYF.

The rearrangement uses TRBV6-1 and TRBJ1-1; 12 nucleotides line up with TRBD1. This CDR3 contains 16 residues. The germline V gene encodes CDR1 MNHNS and CDR2 SASEGT. The junction had 8 bases not matched to a gene; V was cut back by 6 bases and J by 3 bases. The CDR3 DNA reads TGTGCCAGCAGGCCGACCGGGACAGGGGGCTACACTGAAGCTTTCTTT. Translated, it gives CASRPTGTGGYTEAFF.

Regarding this clonotype: It may be a read error: a sequence one base away is much more abundant. This chain uses TRBV27 with TRBJ2-1; the match to TRBD1 covers 11 bases. The CDR3 runs to 14 residues. Germline CDR1 MNHEY, CDR2 SMNVEV (reference sequence). In DNA, the CDR3 is TGTGCCAGCAGTTTAGGGACAGGGGGTTATGAGCATTTCTTC. This encodes CASSLGTGGYEHFF.

The chain has TRBV6-1 and TRBJ2-6; the D gene is possibly TRBD1 (6 bases). There are 15 residues in the CDR3. The V end was cut by 6 bases, the J end by 4 bases, with 13 bases between. The germline V gene encodes CDR1 MNHNS and CDR2 SASEGT. The DNA for the CDR3 is TGTGCCAGCAGACACGACAGGTCCGGGGCCAACGTCCTGACTTTC. Translating it yields CASRHDRSGANVLTF.